One T cell receptor beta chain is described in this entry. The CDR3 is made up of 14 amino acids. Germline V gene lookup returns CDR1 LGHNA and CDR2 YNFKEQ. With 7 bases removed from V and 7 bases from J, the gap between germline ends came to 16 bases. The data stem from a study of Ad26.COV2.S vaccination and SARS-CoV-2 variants. As for treatment: around 19 received Ad26.COV2.S at low or high dose, single or two shots; about 5 received placebo; per-sample allocation not given. Collection of samples fell on day 63 after the first vaccine or placebo injection. TCRdb's copy holds only in-frame clones and misses some; the assay was immunoSEQ multiplex PCR. The sample comprises 300,000 to 350,000 clones, about 86% of which are singletons, and under 2% rests with the top ten.

The sequences come from peripheral blood, collected in a trial of Ad26.COV2.S vaccine versus placebo. The receptor was derived from a person aged 18-65 years who received the Ad26.COV2.S COVID-19 vaccine or a placebo. The rearrangement joins TRBV4-2 to TRBJ2-2; the D is unclear. The chain's CDR3 is CASTSFGDDGELFF. CDR3 sequence (DNA): TGTGCCAGCACTTCGTTTGGGGATGACGGGGAGCTGTTTTTT.